The 19 T cell receptor beta chains below were found in one sample sequenced in a study of blood T cell repertoires in COVID-19. The repertoire was sequenced with immunoSEQ multiplex PCR; TCRdb's copy has only in-frame clones and lacks some. The table records around 160,000 clones, 75% to 90% of them present only once. What was sequenced was PBMCs or T cells enriched from blood (not recorded which). Receptors were obtained from a woman aged 60 to 75 who had recovered from COVID-19.

In its sample, this clone was seen once. This chain links TRBV4-1 with TRBJ2-7, with D perhaps matching TRBD2 (6 bases). The germline V and J ends were trimmed by 3 bases and 0 bases, with 9 bases remaining between them. The CDR3 extends over 14 amino acids. Germline-derived CDR1 and CDR2 are MGHRA and YSYEKL. Here the CDR3 reads CASSQWGDSYEQYF. The CDR3 DNA reads TGCGCCAGCAGCCAGTGGGGGGACTCCTACGAGCAGTACTTC.

CDR3 region: CASTRGGYGYTF. CDR3 coding DNA: TGTGCCAGCACCAGGGGCGGCTATGGCTACACCTTC. The chain has TRBV28 and TRBJ1-2; TRBD1 might be the D (6 bases). Trimming cost V 7 bases and J 4 bases, with 10 bases left between them. CDR1 is MDHEN and CDR2 is SYDVKM in the germline V gene. The CDR3 consists of 12 residues.

The rearrangement links TRBV19 to TRBJ1-5; D possibly corresponds to TRBD1 (6 bases). Trimming pared 5 bases from V and 2 bases from J, leaving 13 bases between. The CDR3 has 15 residues. Looked up from germline, CDR1 is LNHDA and CDR2 is SQIVND (reference sequence). The CDR3 region is CASSPGGGGNQPQHF. Written as DNA, the CDR3 is TGTGCCAGTAGTCCTGGGGGGGGCGGCAATCAGCCCCAGCATTTT.

The chain recombines TRBV20-1 with TRBJ2-5; tentative D call: TRBD2 (6 bases). Looked up from germline, CDR1 is DFQATT and CDR2 is SNEGSKA (reference sequence). With 5 bases removed from V and 4 bases from J, the gap between germline ends came to 8 bases. This CDR3 spans 11 amino acids. CDR3 DNA sequence: TGCAGTGCTGGGGACTCAGAGACCCAGTACTTC. Translating it yields CSAGDSETQYF.

This clone was counted between two and nine times. The genes are TRBV7-8 and TRBJ1-6; the D gene is possibly TRBD1 (6 bases). The V gene's germline CDR1 is SGHVS and CDR2 FQNEAQ. The CDR3 runs to 14 residues. With 5 bases removed from V and 5 bases from J, the gap between germline ends came to 10 bases. CDR3 sequence (DNA): TGTGCCAGCAGCCAGCGGACAGATAATTCACCCCTCCACTTT. Residues: CASSQRTDNSPLHF.

The chain has TRBV7-8 and TRBJ1-1; 8 positions agree with TRBD1. In germline, CDR1 is SGHVS, CDR2 FQNEAQ. With V trimmed by 1 base and J by 6 bases, 7 bases remained unmatched. This CDR3 is 15 amino acids long. The CDR3 region is CASSLVGQGGSEAFF. CDR3 bases: TGTGCCAGCAGCTTAGTCGGACAGGGAGGCTCTGAAGCTTTCTTT.

The V call is TRBV11-1, the J call TRBJ1-1, with TRBD1 identical over 7 bases. The germline V gene encodes CDR1 SGHAT and CDR2 FQDESV (reference sequence). V lost 5 bases and J lost 0; bases outside the gene matches: 6. CDR3 length equals 15 residues. In DNA form, the CDR3 reads TGTGCCAGCAGCCGTTCGACAGGGATGAACACTGAAGCTTTCTTT. This gives the protein CASSRSTGMNTEAFF.

The chain has TRBV5-1 and TRBJ1-2, with unresolved D. The CDR3 is made up of 13 amino acids. Germline lookup yields CDR1 SGHRS and CDR2 YFSETQ. Trimming shortened V by 2 bases and J by 4 bases, and 9 bases separated the two germline ends. The CDR3 nucleotides read TGCGCCAGCAGCTTTGACTCGGTCTATGGCTACACCTTC. The encoded protein is CASSFDSVYGYTF.

This chain uses TRBV5-4 with TRBJ1-4, with D perhaps TRBD1 (5 bases). Looked up from germline, CDR1 is SGHNT and CDR2 is YYREEE (reference sequence). The V and J ends lost 4 bases and 6 bases respectively, with 13 bases between them. CDR3 length equals 14 residues. CDR3 protein: CASSPGGVDEKLFF. CDR3 nucleotide sequence: TGTGCCAGCAGCCCCGGGGGGGTCGATGAAAAACTGTTTTTT.

A remark on this clone: The junction departs from germline at one end; a sequencing error may be responsible. The chain couples TRBV2 to TRBJ1-1; D perhaps matches TRBD1 (6 bases). Germline assignment: CDR1 SNHLY and CDR2 FYNNEI. The CDR3 totals 12 residues. The CDR3 bases are TGTGCCAGCAGTGAGTCCGGACAGCCTGCCGACTTT. It is translated as CASSESGQPADF.

The chain has TRBV6-2 or TRBV6-3 and TRBJ2-3; TRBD2 is a possible D gene (7 bases). The CDR3 runs 16 residues. The germline V gene has CDR1 MNHEY and CDR2 SVGEGT. The V gene lost 2 bases and the J gene lost 3 bases, with 15 bases spanning the gap. CDR3 in amino acids: CASSYGSGTPTDTQYF. The CDR3 DNA reads as TGTGCCAGCAGTTACGGAAGCGGGACACCGACAGATACGCAGTATTTT.

The chain uses TRBV5-1 and TRBJ2-3, with 7 bases aligning to TRBD1. The germline V gene encodes CDR1 SGHRS and CDR2 YFSETQ. V was clipped by 3 bases and J by 6 bases; unmatched bases: 13. The CDR3 is 16 residues long. In DNA form, the CDR3 reads TGCGCCAGCAGCTGGGGCCGGACAGGAAGTTGGGATACGCAGTATTTT. Protein product: CASSWGRTGSWDTQYF.

This clone turned up a few times. The chain is built from TRBV5-5 and TRBJ1-2; 7 positions match TRBD1. The CDR3 is made up of 15 amino acids. Germline V gene data show CDR1 as SGHKS and CDR2 as YYEKEE (reference sequence). Germline trimming cut 6 bases from V and 4 bases from J; bases unmatched to any gene: 12. The CDR3 DNA reads as TGTGCCAGCACCTCCGGGACAGCGCTCGCCTATGGCTACACCTTC. The encoded protein is CASTSGTALAYGYTF.

The chain uses TRBV7-9 and TRBJ1-5, with a weak D call TRBD1 (5 bases). V gave up 2 bases and J gave up 3 bases, with 20 bases separating them. This CDR3 is 18 amino acids long. In germline, CDR1 is SEHNR, CDR2 FQNEAQ (reference sequence). The CDR3 region is CASSLTLSPGGNNQPQHF. CDR3 in DNA: TGTGCCAGCAGCTTAACTCTTTCGCCCGGGGGGAACAATCAGCCCCAGCATTTT. Drawing the rest from reference TRBV7-9 and TRBJ1-5, the complete variable domain is DTGVSQNPRHKITKRGQNVTFRCDPISEHNRLYWYRQTLGQGPEFLTYFQNEAQLEKSRLLSDRFSAERPKGSFSTLEIQRTEQGDSAMYLCASSLTLSPGGNNQPQHFGDGTRLSIL.

This clone was detected once. This rearrangement joins TRBV20-1 to TRBJ2-1; possible D gene TRBD2, 6 bases. The CDR3 loop spans 13 amino acids. Germline V lookup: CDR1 DFQATT, CDR2 SNEGSKA (reference sequence). Trimming took 6 bases from V and 7 from J, leaving 16 bases between them. CDR3: CSASGTSVNEQFF. The CDR3 bases are TGCAGTGCCAGTGGGACTTCGGTAAATGAGCAGTTCTTC.

The chain joins TRBV29-1 to TRBJ1-1; tentative D call: TRBD1 (6 bases). CDR1 SQVTM and CDR2 ANQGSEA come from the germline V gene. The CDR3 has 13 residues. The ends were cut back, 3 bases at V and 5 bases at J, with 13 bases in the middle. CDR3 DNA: TGCAGCGTTGATCGGGGGGCCTGGACTGAAGCTTTCTTT. Translation gives CSVDRGAWTEAFF.

The chain recombines TRBV2 with TRBJ1-1, with D maybe TRBD1 (5 bases). The V end lost 3 bases, the J end lost 1 base, and 6 bases lay between the germline ends. This CDR3 has 13 residues. Germline assignment: CDR1 SNHLY and CDR2 FYNNEI. CDR3 amino acids: CASSEGRNTEAFF. In DNA, the CDR3 is TGTGCCAGCAGTGAGGGGCGGAACACTGAAGCTTTCTTT.

The chain employs TRBV10-1 and TRBJ2-5; the match to TRBD2 covers 7 bases. From germline, CDR1 is WNHNN and CDR2 SYGVQD (reference sequence). Trimming cost V 5 bases and J 3 bases; bases outside gene matches: 9. The CDR3 runs to 15 residues. The CDR3 DNA reads TGCGCCAGCAGTCCCGGCGGGAGCGGAAAAGAGACCCAGTACTTC. Translating gives CASSPGGSGKETQYF.

The rearrangement joins TRBV28 to TRBJ1-2; no definite D call. Germline V gene data show CDR1 as MDHEN and CDR2 as SYDVKM. Trimming took 7 bases from V and 6 from J, leaving 15 bases between them. The CDR3 spans 13 residues. CDR3 coding DNA: TGTGCCAGCACCTCCGTCCGGTCCCATGGCTACACCTTC. Translated, it gives CASTSVRSHGYTF.